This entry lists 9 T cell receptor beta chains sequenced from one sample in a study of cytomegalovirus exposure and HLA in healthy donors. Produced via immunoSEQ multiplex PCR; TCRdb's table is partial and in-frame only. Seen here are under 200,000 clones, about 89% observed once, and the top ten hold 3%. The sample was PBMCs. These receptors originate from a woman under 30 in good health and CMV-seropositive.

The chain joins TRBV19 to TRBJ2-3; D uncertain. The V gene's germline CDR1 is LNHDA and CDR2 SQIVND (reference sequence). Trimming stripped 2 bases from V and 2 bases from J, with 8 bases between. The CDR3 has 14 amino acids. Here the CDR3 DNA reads TGTGCCAGTAGTATAAAGCTCTTCACAGATACGCAGTATTTT. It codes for CASSIKLFTDTQYF.

The CDR3: CASSPDRGRGNQPQHF. For the CDR3, the DNA is TGCGCCAGCAGCCCCGACAGGGGGCGCGGCAATCAGCCCCAGCATTTT. The V and J genes are TRBV4-3 and TRBJ1-5; 10 nucleotides line up with TRBD1. The germline V gene encodes CDR1 LGHNA and CDR2 YSLEER. The CDR3 is 16 residues long. The trim removed 4 bases at V and 2 bases at J, leaving 5 bases unmatched.

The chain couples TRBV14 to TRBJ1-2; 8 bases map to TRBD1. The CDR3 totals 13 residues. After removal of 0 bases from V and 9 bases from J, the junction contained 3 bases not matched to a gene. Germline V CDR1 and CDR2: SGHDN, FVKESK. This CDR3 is CASSQDRTGSYTF. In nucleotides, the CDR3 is TGTGCCAGCAGCCAAGATAGGACAGGGAGCTACACCTTC.

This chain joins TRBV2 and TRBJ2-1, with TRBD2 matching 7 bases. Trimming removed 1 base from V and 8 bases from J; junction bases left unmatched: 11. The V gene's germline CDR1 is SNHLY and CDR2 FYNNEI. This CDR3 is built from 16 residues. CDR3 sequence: CASSEEGTIPGHEQFF. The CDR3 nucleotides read TGTGCCAGCAGTGAAGAAGGGACTATACCCGGACATGAGCAGTTCTTC.

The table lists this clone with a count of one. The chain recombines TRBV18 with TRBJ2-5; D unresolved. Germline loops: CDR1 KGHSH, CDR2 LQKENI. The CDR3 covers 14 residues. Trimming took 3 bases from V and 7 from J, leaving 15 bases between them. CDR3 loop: CASSPELTSGTQYF. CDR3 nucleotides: TGTGCCAGCTCACCGGAACTGACCTCGGGGACCCAGTACTTC.

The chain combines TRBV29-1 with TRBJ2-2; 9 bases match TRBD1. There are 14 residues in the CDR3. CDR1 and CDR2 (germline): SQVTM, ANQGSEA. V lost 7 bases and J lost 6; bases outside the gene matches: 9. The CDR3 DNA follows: TGCAGCGCGGGACAGGGACAAGGATCCGGGGAGCTGTTTTTT. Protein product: CSAGQGQGSGELFF.

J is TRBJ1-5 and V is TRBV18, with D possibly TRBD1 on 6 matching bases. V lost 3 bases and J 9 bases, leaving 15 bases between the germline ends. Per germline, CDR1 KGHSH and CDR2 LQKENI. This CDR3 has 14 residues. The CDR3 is CASSPPGGAVPQHF. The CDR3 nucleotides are TGTGCCAGCTCACCGCCTGGGGGCGCGGTGCCCCAGCATTTT.

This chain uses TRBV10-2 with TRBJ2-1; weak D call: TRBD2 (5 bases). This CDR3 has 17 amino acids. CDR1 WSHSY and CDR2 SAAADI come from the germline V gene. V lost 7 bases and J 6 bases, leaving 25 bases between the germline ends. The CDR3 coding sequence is TGCGCCAGCACCACCCGGAGGTCCGGGGAAGGCCCCAATGAGCAGTTCTTC. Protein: CASTTRRSGEGPNEQFF.

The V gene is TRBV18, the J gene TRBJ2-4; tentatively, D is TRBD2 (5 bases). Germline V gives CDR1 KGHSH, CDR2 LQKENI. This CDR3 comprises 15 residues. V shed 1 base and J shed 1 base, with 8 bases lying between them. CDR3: CASSPLREAKNIQYF. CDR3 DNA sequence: TGTGCCAGCTCACCACTGAGGGAGGCCAAAAACATTCAGTACTTC.